The 2 T cell receptor beta chains reported below all come from one sample, sequenced in a study of regulatory T cells in long-lasting Graves disease. To make TCR beta libraries, researchers used iRepertoire HTBI primers and Arm-PCR of CDR3 regions. TCRdb analysed the multiplex PCR reads with MiXCR anew, one entry per CDR3 protein. The sample lists about 290,000 distinct CDR3 sequences, 22% seen once, with about 56% in the top ten. Time point described: persistent/refractory GD, antithyroid drugs over 5 years with positive TRAb. There was RNA extracted from PBMCs, and the TCR library was made from it. Specimen: peripheral blood mononuclear cells (PBMCs), collected when the disease was refractory, from a patient treated with antithyroid drugs. The receptors were gathered from a female donor with Graves disease.

A few counts support this clonotype. This chain joins TRBV25-1 and TRBJ2-6; a possible D gene is TRBD1 (6 bases). Trimming left V 7 bases short and J 0 bases short, with 7 bases between. The CDR3 is 14 residues long. Germline-derived CDR1 and CDR2 are MGHDK and SYGVNS. CDR3 sequence: CASKGGSGANVLTF. The CDR3 DNA is TGTGCCAGCAAAGGGGGCTCTGGGGCCAACGTCCTGACTTTC.

This clonotype appeared a few times. This chain connects TRBV6-2 or TRBV6-3 to TRBJ2-5; 8 positions agree with TRBD2. The CDR3 has 13 residues. V lost 9 bases to trimming and J lost 4 bases; unmatched junction nucleotides: 7. CDR1 MNHEY and CDR2 SVGEGT come from the germline V gene. The CDR3 loop is CASTSGGGETQYF. As DNA, the CDR3 is TGTGCCAGTACTAGCGGAGGGGGAGAGACCCAGTACTTC.